This T cell receptor (beta chain) was recovered during a study of blood T cell repertoires in COVID-19. Study-wide context: T cells, B-cell-depleted T cells, or PBMCs provided the cDNA or gDNA that served as material.

Categorization into cohorts depended on clinical history that participants reported. Cohort 3 recovered donors had two negative PCRs, clearance, or symptom resolution. Germline values: CDR1 LNHNV, CDR2 YYDKDF (reference sequence). Trimming cost V 0 bases and J 9 bases, with 15 bases left between them. CDR3 size: 15 residues. Authors' analysis steps: Reference gene primer amplification gave estimated nucleated cell counts. Sequencing was performed with immunoSEQ multiplex PCR; in TCRdb, only in-frame clones are kept and a portion is missing. D and trimming come from the DNA, and the V and J calls and clone size come from that table. The repertoire holds about 460,000 clones, 88% seen once, with 8% to 9.5% in the top ten.

The chain links TRBV15 to TRBJ1-3; unclear D gene. The specimen was PBMCs or T cells enriched from blood (not recorded which). The receptor's source is a woman aged 60-75 years who had recovered from COVID-19. The CDR3 coding sequence is TGTGCCACCAGCAGAGATCTAGCCACCGGTGGCACCATATATTTT. The encoded protein is CATSRDLATGGTIYF.